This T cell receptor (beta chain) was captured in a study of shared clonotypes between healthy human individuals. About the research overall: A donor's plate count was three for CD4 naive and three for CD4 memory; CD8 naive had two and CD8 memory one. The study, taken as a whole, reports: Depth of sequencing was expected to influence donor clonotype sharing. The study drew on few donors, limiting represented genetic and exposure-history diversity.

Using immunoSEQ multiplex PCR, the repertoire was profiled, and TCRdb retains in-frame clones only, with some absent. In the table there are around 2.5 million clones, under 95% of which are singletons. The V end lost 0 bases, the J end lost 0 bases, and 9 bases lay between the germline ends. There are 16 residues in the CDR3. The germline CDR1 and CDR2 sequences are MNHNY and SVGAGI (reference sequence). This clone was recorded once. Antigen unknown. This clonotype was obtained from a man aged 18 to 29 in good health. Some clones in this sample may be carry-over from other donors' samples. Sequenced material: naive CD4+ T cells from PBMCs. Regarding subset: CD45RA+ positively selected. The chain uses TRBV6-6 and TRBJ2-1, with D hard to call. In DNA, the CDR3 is TGTGCCAGCAGTTACTCGACGGCACGCTCCTACAATGAGCAGTTCTTC. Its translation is CASSYSTARSYNEQFF.